This TCR beta chain originates from a study of blood T cell repertoires in COVID-19. Using immunoSEQ multiplex PCR, the repertoire was profiled, and TCRdb retains in-frame clones only, with some absent. The sample holds a few hundred thousand clones, roughly 89% seen once. The ends were cut back, 5 bases at V and 3 bases at J, with 9 bases in the middle. Germline assignment: CDR1 SGHTS and CDR2 YDEGEE. The CDR3 totals 12 residues. The clonotype comes from a man aged 18 to 29 with acute COVID-19. The source material was PBMCs or T cells enriched from blood (not recorded which). The genes are TRBV5-8 and TRBJ2-7; D ambiguous. The CDR3 loop is CASSLPVYEQYF. CDR3 nucleotides: TGTGCCAGCAGTTTGCCCGTCTACGAGCAGTACTTC.